The 4 T cell receptor beta chains in this list originate from one sample, sequenced in a study of T cells in Graves' hyperthyroidism and ophthalmopathy. What was amplified from RNA transcripts were TCR beta CDR3 regions. Primed by the HTBI set, a first-round RT-PCR was run on the TCR CDR3. TCRdb re-derived calls from the multiplex PCR reads in MiXCR, one entry per CDR3 protein. The sample records about 290,000 distinct CDR3 sequences, 16% being singletons. The specimen was blood. These receptor sequences come from a man younger than 40 with Graves' hyperthyroidism.

This clonotype was counted ten times or more. This rearrangement joins TRBV2 to TRBJ1-3; D is unresolved. The CDR3 sequence is 14 residues long. The V end lost 4 bases, the J end lost 1 base, and 8 bases lay between the germline ends. Germline lookup yields CDR1 SNHLY and CDR2 FYNNEI. DNA for the CDR3: TGTGCCAGCAGTGCAGGAAGGTCTGGAAACACCATATATTTT. Protein: CASSAGRSGNTIYF.

V gene TRBV4-1 combines with J gene TRBJ2-1; D is undetermined. V lost 0 bases and J lost 5, with 5 bases in between. The CDR3 length is 13 residues. Germline V gene sequence: CDR1 MGHRA, CDR2 YSYEKL. The CDR3 loop is CASSQEEDNEQFF. The CDR3 DNA is TGCGCCAGCAGCCAAGAAGAAGACAATGAGCAGTTCTTC.

There are many counts of this clonotype. The chain recombines TRBV11-1 with TRBJ2-1; D remains ambiguous. Trimming took off 3 bases at V and 4 bases at J, with 4 bases between the two ends. The CDR3 extends over 12 amino acids. The germline V gene has CDR1 SGHAT and CDR2 FQDESV (reference sequence). In DNA, the CDR3 is TGTGCCAGCAGCTTCCTATACAATGAGCAGTTCTTC. This sequence encodes CASSFLYNEQFF.

This clonotype has ten or more counts. V and J are TRBV12-3 or TRBV12-4 and TRBJ2-1, with D perhaps matching TRBD2 (5 bases). V shed 5 bases and J shed 5 bases, with 22 bases lying between them. This CDR3 spans 17 amino acids. The CDR3 region has the DNA TGTGCCAGCAGTCCTCGGGGAGCGACCGGTAACAACAATGAGCAGTTCTTC. Protein sequence: CASSPRGATGNNNEQFF.